The clone carrying this TCR beta chain was observed once. No antigen is known for it. Primers included in the PCR were 60 Vbeta and 13 Jbeta primers. Sequencing was performed with immunoSEQ multiplex PCR; in TCRdb, only in-frame clones are kept and a portion is missing. The sample has 170,000 or so clones, around 77% seen once; the top ten hold approximately 1.5%. The data were taken from a study of cytomegalovirus exposure and HLA in healthy donors. Study-wide results and limits: Cytomegalovirus association was assigned to about 180 TCR beta chains.

V was trimmed by 0 bases and J by 0 bases, leaving 18 bases between them. Germline CDR1 and CDR2: GTSNPN and SVGIG (reference sequence). The CDR3 totals 18 residues. Every donor was a healthy person donating bone marrow. V is TRBV30 and J is TRBJ1-3; D is unclear. The receptor was derived from a woman in her twenties or thirties in good health and CMV-seronegative. The material sequenced was PBMCs. The CDR3 coding sequence is TGTGCCTGGAGTGTACCCCGCGGGAGAACAGTCTCTGGAAACACCATATATTTT. The encoded protein is CAWSVPRGRTVSGNTIYF.